This T cell receptor (beta chain) was retrieved from a study of response to subunit inactivated influenza vaccine. Concerning this clonotype itself: Antigen unknown.

V lost 4 bases and J lost 7; bases outside the gene matches: 4. In germline, CDR1 is SQVTM, CDR2 ANQGSEA. This CDR3 comprises 12 residues. TCRdb redid the calling of the RT-PCR reads with MiXCR, one entry per CDR3 protein. The sample holds a few hundred thousand distinct CDR3 sequences; approximately 11% are singletons and the top ten take 10% to 15%. Notes on the study in general: Authors suggested few new T cells are recruited by each seasonal influenza vaccination.

The chain employs TRBV29-1 and TRBJ2-1, with 7 bases matching TRBD2. The sequence was collected from a man aged 45-65 years who received an inactivated influenza vaccine. The sequencing here drew on PBMCs from blood, taken roughly 6 weeks after vaccination. CDR3 loop: CSVGGRENEQFF. For the CDR3, the DNA is TGCAGCGTTGGAGGGAGGGAAAATGAGCAGTTCTTC.